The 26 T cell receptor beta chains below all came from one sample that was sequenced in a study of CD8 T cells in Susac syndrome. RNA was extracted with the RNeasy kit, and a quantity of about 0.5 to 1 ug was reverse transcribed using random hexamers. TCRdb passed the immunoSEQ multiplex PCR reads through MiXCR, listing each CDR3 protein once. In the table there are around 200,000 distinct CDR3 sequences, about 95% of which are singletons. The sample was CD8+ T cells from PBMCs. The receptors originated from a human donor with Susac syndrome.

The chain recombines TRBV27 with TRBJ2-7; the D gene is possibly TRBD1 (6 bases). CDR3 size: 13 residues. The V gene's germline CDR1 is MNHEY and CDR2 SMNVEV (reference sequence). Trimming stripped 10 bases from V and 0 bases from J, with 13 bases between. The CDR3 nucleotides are TGTGCCACGAGGGGGTTCTTCTCCTACGAGCAGTACTTC. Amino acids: CATRGFFSYEQYF.

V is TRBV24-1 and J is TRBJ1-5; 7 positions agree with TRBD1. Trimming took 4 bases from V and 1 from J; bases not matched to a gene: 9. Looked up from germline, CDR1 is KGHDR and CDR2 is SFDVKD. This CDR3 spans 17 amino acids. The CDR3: CATSDTGTELSNQPQHF. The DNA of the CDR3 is TGTGCCACCAGTGACACCGGGACAGAGTTAAGCAATCAGCCCCAGCATTTT.

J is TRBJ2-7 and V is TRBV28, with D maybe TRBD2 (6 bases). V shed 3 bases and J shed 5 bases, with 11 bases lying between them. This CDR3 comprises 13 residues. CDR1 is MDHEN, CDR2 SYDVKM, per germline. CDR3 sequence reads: CASSLRRGNEQYF. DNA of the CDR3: TGTGCCAGCAGTTTGCGGAGGGGCAACGAGCAGTACTTC.

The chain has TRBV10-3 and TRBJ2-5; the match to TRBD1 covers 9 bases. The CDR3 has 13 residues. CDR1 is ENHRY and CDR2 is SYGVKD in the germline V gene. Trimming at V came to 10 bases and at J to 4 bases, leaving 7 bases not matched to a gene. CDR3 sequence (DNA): TGTGCCAGGACAGGGGCCTCCTTAGAGACCCAGTACTTC. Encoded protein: CARTGASLETQYF.

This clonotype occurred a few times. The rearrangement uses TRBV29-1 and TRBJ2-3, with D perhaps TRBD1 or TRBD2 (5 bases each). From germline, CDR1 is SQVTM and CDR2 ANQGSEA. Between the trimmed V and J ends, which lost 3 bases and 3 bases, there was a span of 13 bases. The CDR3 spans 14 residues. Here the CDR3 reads CSVEAGTDTDTQYF. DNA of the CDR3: TGCAGCGTTGAGGCCGGGACGGATACAGATACGCAGTATTTT.

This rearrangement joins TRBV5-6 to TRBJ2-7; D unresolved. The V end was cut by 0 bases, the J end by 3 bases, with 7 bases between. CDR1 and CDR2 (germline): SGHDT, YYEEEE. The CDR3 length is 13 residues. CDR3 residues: CASSLGPDYEQYF. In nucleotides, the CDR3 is TGTGCCAGCAGCTTGGGACCAGACTACGAGCAGTACTTC.

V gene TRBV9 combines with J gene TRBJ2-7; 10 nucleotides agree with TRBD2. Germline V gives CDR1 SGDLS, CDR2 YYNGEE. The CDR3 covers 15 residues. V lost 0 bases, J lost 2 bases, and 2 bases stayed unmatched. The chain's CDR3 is CASSVGTSGAYEQYF. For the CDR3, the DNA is TGTGCCAGCAGCGTAGGGACTAGCGGAGCCTACGAGCAGTACTTC.

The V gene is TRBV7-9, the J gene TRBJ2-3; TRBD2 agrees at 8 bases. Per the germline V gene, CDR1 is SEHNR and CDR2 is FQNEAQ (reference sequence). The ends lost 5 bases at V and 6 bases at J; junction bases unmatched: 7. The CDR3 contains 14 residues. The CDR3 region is CASSPEREPDTQYF. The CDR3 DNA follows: TGTGCCAGCAGCCCGGAGCGGGAGCCCGATACGCAGTATTTT.

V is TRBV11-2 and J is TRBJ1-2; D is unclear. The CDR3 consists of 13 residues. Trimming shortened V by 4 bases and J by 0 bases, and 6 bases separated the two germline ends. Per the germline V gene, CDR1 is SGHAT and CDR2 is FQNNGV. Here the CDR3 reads CASSSLANYGYTF. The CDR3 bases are TGTGCCAGCAGCTCCTTAGCTAACTATGGCTACACCTTC. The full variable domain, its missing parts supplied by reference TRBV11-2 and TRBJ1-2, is EAGVAQSPRYKIIEKRQSVAFWCNPISGHATLYWYQQILGQGPKLLIQFQNNGVVDDSQLPKDRFSAERLKGVDSTLKIQPAKLEDSAVYLCASSSLANYGYTFGSGTRLTVV.

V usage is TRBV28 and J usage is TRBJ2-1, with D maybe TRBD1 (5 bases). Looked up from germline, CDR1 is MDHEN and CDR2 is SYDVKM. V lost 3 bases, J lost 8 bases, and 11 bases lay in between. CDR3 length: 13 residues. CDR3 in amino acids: CASSFRVGDEQFF. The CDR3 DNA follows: TGTGCCAGCAGTTTCAGGGTAGGCGATGAGCAGTTCTTC.

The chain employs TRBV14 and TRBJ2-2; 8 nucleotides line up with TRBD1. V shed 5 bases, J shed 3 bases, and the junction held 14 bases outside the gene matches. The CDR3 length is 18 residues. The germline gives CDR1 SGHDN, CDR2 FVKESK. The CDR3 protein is CASSGGAWTGMDTGELFF. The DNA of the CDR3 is TGTGCCAGCAGCGGAGGGGCTTGGACAGGGATGGACACCGGGGAGCTGTTTTTT.

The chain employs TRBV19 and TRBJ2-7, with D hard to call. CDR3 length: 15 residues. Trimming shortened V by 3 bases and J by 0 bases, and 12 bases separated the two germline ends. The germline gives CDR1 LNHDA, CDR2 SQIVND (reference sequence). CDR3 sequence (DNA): TGTGCCAGTAGTATCTCGGCGGCTAGCTCCTACGAGCAGTACTTC. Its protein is CASSISAASSYEQYF. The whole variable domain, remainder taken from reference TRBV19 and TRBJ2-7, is DGGITQSPKYLFRKEGQNVTLSCEQNLNHDAMYWYRQDPGQGLRLIYYSQIVNDFQKGDIAEGYSVSREKKESFPLTVTSAQKNPTAFYLCASSISAASSYEQYFGPGTRLTVT.

The CDR3 loop is CASIHNLQGVYGYTF. CDR3 coding DNA: TGTGCCAGCATCCATAACCTTCAGGGTGTGTATGGCTACACCTTC. The chain uses TRBV12-3 or TRBV12-4 and TRBJ1-2; possible D gene TRBD1, 5 bases. Trimming removed 7 bases at V and 5 bases at J, with 20 bases between. The CDR3 is made up of 15 amino acids.

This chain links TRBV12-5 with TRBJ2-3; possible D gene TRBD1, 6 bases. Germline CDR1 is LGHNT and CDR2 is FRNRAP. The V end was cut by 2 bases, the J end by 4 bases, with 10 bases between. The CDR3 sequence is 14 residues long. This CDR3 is CASGLQGLSDTQYF. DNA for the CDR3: TGTGCTAGTGGTTTGCAGGGGCTCTCAGATACGCAGTATTTT.

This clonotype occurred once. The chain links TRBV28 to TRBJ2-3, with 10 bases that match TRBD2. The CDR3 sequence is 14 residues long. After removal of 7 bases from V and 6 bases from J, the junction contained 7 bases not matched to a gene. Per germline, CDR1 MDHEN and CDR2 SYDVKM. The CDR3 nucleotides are TGTGCCAGCAAGATCCTAGCGGGAGTGGATACGCAGTATTTT. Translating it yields CASKILAGVDTQYF.

The CDR3 nucleotides are TGCAGTGCAACAGGGAGCTCCTACAATGAGCAGTTCTTC. Translating gives CSATGSSYNEQFF. The chain joins TRBV20-1 to TRBJ2-1; tentative D call: TRBD1 (6 bases). CDR3 length equals 13 residues. Germline lookup yields CDR1 DFQATT and CDR2 SNEGSKA (reference sequence). Between the trimmed V and J ends, which lost 6 bases and 0 bases, there was a span of 9 bases.

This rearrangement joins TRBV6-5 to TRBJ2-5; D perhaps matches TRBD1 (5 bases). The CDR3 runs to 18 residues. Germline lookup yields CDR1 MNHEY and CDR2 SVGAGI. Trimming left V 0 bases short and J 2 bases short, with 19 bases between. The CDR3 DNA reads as TGTGCCAGCAGTTACTCGGGGCAGGGTAAGGGGCCACAAGAGACCCAGTACTTC. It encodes CASSYSGQGKGPQETQYF.

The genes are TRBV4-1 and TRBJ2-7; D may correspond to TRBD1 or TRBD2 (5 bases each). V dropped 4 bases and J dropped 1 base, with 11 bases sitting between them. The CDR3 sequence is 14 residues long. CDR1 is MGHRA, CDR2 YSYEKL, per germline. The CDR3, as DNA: TGCGCCAGCAGCCTCCGGGACGTATCCTACGAGCAGTACTTC. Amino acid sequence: CASSLRDVSYEQYF.

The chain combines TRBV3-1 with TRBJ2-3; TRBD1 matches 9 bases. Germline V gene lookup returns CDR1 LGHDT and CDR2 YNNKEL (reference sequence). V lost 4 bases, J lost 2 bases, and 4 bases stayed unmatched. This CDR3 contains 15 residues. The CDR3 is CASSPGQGPTDTQYF. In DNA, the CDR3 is TGTGCCAGCAGCCCGGGACAGGGTCCCACAGATACGCAGTATTTT.

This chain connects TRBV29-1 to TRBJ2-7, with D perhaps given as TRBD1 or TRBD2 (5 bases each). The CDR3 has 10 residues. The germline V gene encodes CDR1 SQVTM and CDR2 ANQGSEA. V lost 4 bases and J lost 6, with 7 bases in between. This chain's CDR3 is CSVVGTEQYF. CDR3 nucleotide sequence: TGCAGCGTTGTAGGGACCGAGCAGTACTTC.

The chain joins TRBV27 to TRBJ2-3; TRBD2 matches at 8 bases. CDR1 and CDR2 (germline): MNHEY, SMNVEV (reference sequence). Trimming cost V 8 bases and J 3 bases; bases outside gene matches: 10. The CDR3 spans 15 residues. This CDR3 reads CASGSGAAATDTQYF. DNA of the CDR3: TGTGCCAGCGGTAGCGGGGCGGCGGCAACAGATACGCAGTATTTT.

The CDR3 nucleotides are TGTGCCACCAGCTTAACCGAAGACAGGTTGGCTTTCTTT. Its translation is CATSLTEDRLAFF. This sequence joins TRBV15 and TRBJ1-1, with a tentative D call TRBD1 (6 bases). Germline V lookup: CDR1 LNHNV, CDR2 YYDKDF (reference sequence). Trimming cost V 5 bases and J 11 bases, with 18 bases left between them. The CDR3 has 13 residues. The full variable domain, completed using reference TRBV15 and TRBJ1-1, is DAMVIQNPRYQVTQFGKPVTLSCSQTLNHNVMYWYQQKSSQAPKLLFHYYDKDFNNEADTPDNFQSRRPNTSFCFLDIRSPGLGDTAMYLCATSLTEDRLAFFGQGTRLTVV.

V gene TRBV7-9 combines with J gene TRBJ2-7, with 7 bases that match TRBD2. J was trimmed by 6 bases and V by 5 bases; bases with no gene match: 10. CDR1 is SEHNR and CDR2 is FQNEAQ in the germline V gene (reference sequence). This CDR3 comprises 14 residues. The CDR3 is CASSLRRESGEQYF. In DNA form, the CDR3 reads TGTGCCAGCAGCCTAAGGCGGGAGTCTGGCGAGCAGTACTTC.

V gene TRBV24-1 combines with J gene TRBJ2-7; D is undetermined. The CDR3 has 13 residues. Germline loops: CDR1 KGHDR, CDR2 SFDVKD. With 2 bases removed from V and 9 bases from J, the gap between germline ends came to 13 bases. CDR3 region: CATSDSPLSSQYF. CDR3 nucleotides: TGTGCCACCAGTGATTCGCCGCTATCCTCGCAGTACTTC.

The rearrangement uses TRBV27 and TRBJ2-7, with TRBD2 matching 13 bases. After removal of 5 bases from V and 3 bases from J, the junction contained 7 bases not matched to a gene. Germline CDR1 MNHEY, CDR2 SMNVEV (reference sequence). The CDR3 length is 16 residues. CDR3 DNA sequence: TGTGCCAGCAGTGCCCGACTAGCGGGAGGAAACTACGAGCAGTACTTC. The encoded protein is CASSARLAGGNYEQYF.

The CDR3 bases are TGCGCCAGCAGTCAACGACAGGGGTTCAGCGGGGAGCTGTTTTTT. It codes for CASSQRQGFSGELFF. V and J are TRBV23-1 and TRBJ2-2; 8 bases are shared with TRBD1. TRBV23-1 carries the ORF label, with uncertain function. The CDR3 extends over 15 amino acids. V shed 2 bases and J 7 bases; nucleotides not matched to a gene: 6.